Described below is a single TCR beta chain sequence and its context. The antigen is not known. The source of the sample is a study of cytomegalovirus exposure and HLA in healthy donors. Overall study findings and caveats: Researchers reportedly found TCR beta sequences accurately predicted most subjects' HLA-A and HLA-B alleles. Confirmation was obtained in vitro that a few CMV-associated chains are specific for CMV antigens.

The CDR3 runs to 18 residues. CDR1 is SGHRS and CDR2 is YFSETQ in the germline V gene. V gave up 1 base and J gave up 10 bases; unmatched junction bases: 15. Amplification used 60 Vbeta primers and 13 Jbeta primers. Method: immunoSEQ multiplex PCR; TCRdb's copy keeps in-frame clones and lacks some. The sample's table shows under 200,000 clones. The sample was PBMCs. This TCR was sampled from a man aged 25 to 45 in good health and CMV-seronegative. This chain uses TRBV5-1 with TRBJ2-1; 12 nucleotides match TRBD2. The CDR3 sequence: CASSLSTSGGLFGGEQFF. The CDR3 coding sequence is TGCGCCAGCAGCTTGTCTACTAGCGGGGGGCTCTTTGGGGGAGAGCAGTTCTTC.